These 10 T cell receptor beta chains were sequenced from one sample in a study of blood T cell repertoires in COVID-19. The protocol was immunoSEQ multiplex PCR, while the TCRdb copy is restricted to in-frame clones and leaves out a portion. This repertoire shows roughly 500,000 clones, around 89% found once; its top ten account for around 1.9%. Source material: PBMCs or T cells enriched from blood (not recorded which). The receptors come from a woman aged 35 to 49 who had recovered from COVID-19.

The rearrangement joins TRBV4-1 to TRBJ2-7; no definite D call. This CDR3 contains 15 residues. Germline V gives CDR1 MGHRA, CDR2 YSYEKL. With 0 bases removed from V and 2 bases from J, the gap between germline ends came to 11 bases. The CDR3 loop is CASSQDVGRTYEQYF. For the CDR3, the DNA is TGCGCCAGCAGCCAAGATGTGGGCAGGACCTACGAGCAGTACTTC.

V is TRBV5-1 and J is TRBJ1-1; 11 nucleotides match TRBD1. Germline loops: CDR1 SGHRS, CDR2 YFSETQ. CDR3 length equals 15 residues. The V segment lost 3 bases and the J segment 0 bases; nucleotides outside the gene matches: 1. CDR3 amino acids: CASSSDRGLNTEAFF. Here the CDR3 DNA reads TGCGCCAGCAGCTCGGACAGGGGGCTGAACACTGAAGCTTTCTTT.

V gene TRBV5-6 combines with J gene TRBJ1-3, with D hard to call. Deletions cut 3 bases from V and 5 bases from J, with 24 bases between. This CDR3 has 18 residues. The germline V gene has CDR1 SGHDT and CDR2 YYEEEE. The CDR3 region has the DNA TGTGCCAGCAGCTCCCCCCCGGAGAGTCGCCGCCTGAGAAACACCATATATTTT. Its protein product is CASSSPPESRRLRNTIYF.

The chain combines TRBV6-5 with TRBJ1-3; no definite D call. The CDR3 sequence is 13 residues long. CDR1 and CDR2 (germline): MNHEY, SVGAGI. V gave up 10 bases and J gave up 0 bases, with 10 bases separating them. CDR3 in DNA: TGTGCCACCTATCGCCTCTCTGGAAACACCATATATTTT. Translating gives CATYRLSGNTIYF.

The chain carries TRBV10-3 and TRBJ1-2; possible D gene TRBD1, 5 bases. CDR3 length: 16 amino acids. Per the germline V gene, CDR1 is ENHRY and CDR2 is SYGVKD. Trimming took 0 bases from V and 3 from J, leaving 14 bases between them. This CDR3 reads CAISESTTAFDYGYTF. The CDR3 bases are TGTGCCATCAGTGAGTCGACGACAGCCTTTGACTATGGCTACACCTTC.

The chain uses TRBV19 and TRBJ2-7, with 8 nucleotides matching TRBD2. CDR1 LNHDA and CDR2 SQIVND come from the germline V gene (reference sequence). V shed 4 bases and J 6 bases; nucleotides not matched to a gene: 8. The CDR3 extends over 14 amino acids. The CDR3 protein is CASSKGLGRSEQYF. CDR3 nucleotide sequence: TGTGCCAGTAGTAAGGGACTAGGGAGATCCGAGCAGTACTTC.

The rearrangement links TRBV9 to TRBJ2-3; tentative D call: TRBD2 (6 bases). The germline CDR1 and CDR2 sequences are SGDLS and YYNGEE. The CDR3 covers 15 residues. Trimming removed 4 bases at V and 3 bases at J, with 15 bases between. CDR3 protein: CASSPRLVVTDTQYF. DNA of the CDR3: TGTGCCAGCAGCCCGAGACTAGTCGTAACAGATACGCAGTATTTT.

The chain joins TRBV15 to TRBJ1-4; D remains unclear. The CDR3 extends over 14 amino acids. CDR1 is LNHNV, CDR2 YYDKDF, per germline (reference sequence). Trimming left V 5 bases short and J 2 bases short, with 9 bases between. As DNA, the CDR3 is TGTGCCACCAGCCCACGGAGGACTAATGAAAAACTGTTTTTT. Amino acids: CATSPRRTNEKLFF.

This clone came up once. The chain carries TRBV2 and TRBJ2-7; D is ambiguous. There are 12 residues in the CDR3. The germline gives CDR1 SNHLY, CDR2 FYNNEI. The V gene lost 2 bases and the J gene lost 3 bases, with 5 bases spanning the gap. CDR3 protein: CASSETSYEQYF. CDR3 nucleotides: TGTGCCAGCAGTGAAACCAGCTACGAGCAGTACTTC.

This clone was seen more than once but under ten times. V gene TRBV19 combines with J gene TRBJ1-3; D gene ambiguous. Germline lookup yields CDR1 LNHDA and CDR2 SQIVND (reference sequence). CDR3 length: 13 amino acids. V lost 3 bases to trimming and J lost 3 bases, with 6 bases between them. The CDR3 sequence: CASSISGGNTIYF. CDR3 sequence (DNA): TGTGCCAGTAGTATCTCGGGTGGAAACACCATATATTTT.